This TCR beta chain was sequenced in a study of T cells in Graves' hyperthyroidism and ophthalmopathy. TCR beta CDR3 regions were amplified from RNA transcripts. The HTBI primer set drove a first-round RT-PCR of the TCR CDR3. TCRdb ran MiXCR on the multiplex PCR reads and lists one entry per CDR3 protein. The data show hundreds of thousands of distinct CDR3 sequences, roughly 14% seen once. This CDR3 spans 16 amino acids. The V gene end was trimmed by 6 bases and the J gene end by 4 bases; junction bases not matched to a gene: 7. In germline, CDR1 is MNHNS, CDR2 SASEGT. Broader study findings: Blood also carried most thyroid clonotypes expanded above 0.001.

Comment on this clonotype: What it recognizes is unknown.

V is TRBV6-1 and J is TRBJ1-5; the match to TRBD1 covers 12 bases. This sequence originates from a woman between 25 and 40 years old with Graves' hyperthyroidism that later progressed to Graves' ophthalmopathy. Material: blood. The CDR3 here is CASSPGTGGENQPQHF. Here the CDR3 DNA reads TGTGCCAGCAGCCCCGGGACAGGGGGCGAGAATCAGCCCCAGCATTTT.